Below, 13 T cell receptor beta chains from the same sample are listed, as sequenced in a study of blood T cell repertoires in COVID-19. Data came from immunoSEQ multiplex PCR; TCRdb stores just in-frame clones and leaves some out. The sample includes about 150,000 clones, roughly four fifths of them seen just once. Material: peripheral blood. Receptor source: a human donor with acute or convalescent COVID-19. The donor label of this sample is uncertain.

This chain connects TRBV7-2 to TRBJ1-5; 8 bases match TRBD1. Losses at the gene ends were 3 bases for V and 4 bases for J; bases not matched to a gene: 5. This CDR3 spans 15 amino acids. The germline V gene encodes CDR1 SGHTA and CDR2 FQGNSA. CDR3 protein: CASSFGQGRNQPQHF. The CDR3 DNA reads TGTGCCAGCAGCTTTGGACAGGGACGGAATCAGCCCCAGCATTTT.

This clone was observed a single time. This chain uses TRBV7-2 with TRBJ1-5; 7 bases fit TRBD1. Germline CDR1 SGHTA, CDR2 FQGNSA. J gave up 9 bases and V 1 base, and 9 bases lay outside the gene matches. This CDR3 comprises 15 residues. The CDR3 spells CASSLVQPQGGPQHF. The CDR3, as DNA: TGTGCCAGCAGCTTAGTCCAGCCCCAGGGGGGGCCCCAGCATTTT.

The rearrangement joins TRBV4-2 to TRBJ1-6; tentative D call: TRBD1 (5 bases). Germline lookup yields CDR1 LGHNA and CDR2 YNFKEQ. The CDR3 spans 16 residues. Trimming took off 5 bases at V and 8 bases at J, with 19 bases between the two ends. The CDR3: CASSDRRVGVDSPLHF. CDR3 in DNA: TGTGCCAGCAGCGACCGCAGGGTAGGAGTGGATTCACCCCTCCACTTT.

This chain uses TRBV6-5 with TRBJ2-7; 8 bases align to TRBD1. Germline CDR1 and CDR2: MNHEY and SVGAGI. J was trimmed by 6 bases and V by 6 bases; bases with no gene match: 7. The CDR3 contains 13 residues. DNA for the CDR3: TGTGCCAGCAGAATCGACAGGGGAAGCGAGCAGTACTTC. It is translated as CASRIDRGSEQYF.

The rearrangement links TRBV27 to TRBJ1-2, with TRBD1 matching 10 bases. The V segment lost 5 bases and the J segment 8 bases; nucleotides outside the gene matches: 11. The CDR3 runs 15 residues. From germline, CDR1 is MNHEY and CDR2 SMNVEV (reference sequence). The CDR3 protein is CASSPQGTGVGGYTF. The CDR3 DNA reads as TGTGCCAGCAGTCCGCAGGGGACAGGGGTGGGAGGCTACACCTTC.

CDR3 sequence: CASSWPGQNPEAFF. The CDR3 DNA reads as TGTGCCAGCAGCTGGCCGGGACAAAACCCTGAAGCTTTCTTT. V usage is TRBV5-4 and J usage is TRBJ1-1; weak D call: TRBD1 (6 bases). From germline, CDR1 is SGHNT and CDR2 YYREEE (reference sequence). The CDR3 is 14 residues long. V lost 3 bases to trimming and J lost 6 bases, with 15 bases between them. Complete variable domain (other parts from reference TRBV5-4 and TRBJ1-1): ETGVTQSPTHLIKTRGQQVTLRCSSQSGHNTVSWYQQALGQGPQFIFQYYREEENGRGNFPPRFSGLQFPNYSSELNVNALELDDSALYLCASSWPGQNPEAFFGQGTRLTVV.

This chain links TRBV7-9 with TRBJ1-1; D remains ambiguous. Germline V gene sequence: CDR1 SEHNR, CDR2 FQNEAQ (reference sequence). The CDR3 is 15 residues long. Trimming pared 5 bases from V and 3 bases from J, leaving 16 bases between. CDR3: CASSGRFLLDTEAFF. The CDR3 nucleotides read TGTGCCAGCAGCGGCAGGTTTTTGTTAGACACTGAAGCTTTCTTT. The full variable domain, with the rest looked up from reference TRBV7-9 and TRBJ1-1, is DTGVSQNPRHKITKRGQNVTFRCDPISEHNRLYWYRQTLGQGPEFLTYFQNEAQLEKSRLLSDRFSAERPKGSFSTLEIQRTEQGDSAMYLCASSGRFLLDTEAFFGQGTRLTVV.

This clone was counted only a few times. CDR3 DNA: TGCGCCAGCAGCTCCACGACAGGGAACACTGAAGCTTTCTTT. It yields the protein CASSSTTGNTEAFF. The V and J genes are TRBV5-1 and TRBJ1-1; a possible D gene is TRBD1 (6 bases). Trimming shortened V by 3 bases and J by 1 base, and 10 bases separated the two germline ends. The length of the CDR3 is 14 residues. The germline V gene encodes CDR1 SGHRS and CDR2 YFSETQ.

In DNA form, the CDR3 reads TGTGCCAGCAGCTTAGCAGGGGGCCAGAGGGGAGGCTACACCTTC. Its translation: CASSLAGGQRGGYTF. The chain is built from TRBV11-2 and TRBJ1-2; 8 bases align to TRBD1. The germline gives CDR1 SGHAT, CDR2 FQNNGV. The CDR3 extends over 15 amino acids. The J segment lost 8 bases and the V segment lost 1 base, leaving 9 bases of the junction unmatched.

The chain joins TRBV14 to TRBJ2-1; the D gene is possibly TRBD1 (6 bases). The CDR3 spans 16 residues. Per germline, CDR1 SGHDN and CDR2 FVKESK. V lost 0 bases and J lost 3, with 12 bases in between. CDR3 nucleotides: TGTGCCAGCAGCCAAGATGGAGGACAGTTCTACAATGAGCAGTTCTTC. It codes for CASSQDGGQFYNEQFF.

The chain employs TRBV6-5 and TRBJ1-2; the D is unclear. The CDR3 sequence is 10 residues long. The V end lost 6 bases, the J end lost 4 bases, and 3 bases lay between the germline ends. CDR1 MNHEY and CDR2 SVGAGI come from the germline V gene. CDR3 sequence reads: CASSLYGYTF. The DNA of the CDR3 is TGTGCCAGCAGCCTCTATGGCTACACCTTC.

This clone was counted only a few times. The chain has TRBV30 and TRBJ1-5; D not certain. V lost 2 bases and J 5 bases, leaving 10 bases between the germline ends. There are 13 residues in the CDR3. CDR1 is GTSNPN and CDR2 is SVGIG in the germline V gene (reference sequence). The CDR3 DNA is TGTGCCTGGAGTAAACGGTCCGATCAGCCCCAGCATTTT. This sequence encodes CAWSKRSDQPQHF. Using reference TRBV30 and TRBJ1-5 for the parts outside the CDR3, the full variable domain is SQTIHQWPATLVQPVGSPLSLECTVEGTSNPNLYWYRQAAGRGLQLLFYSVGIGQISSEVPQNLSASRPQDRQFILSSKKLLLSDSGFYLCAWSKRSDQPQHFGDGTRLSIL.

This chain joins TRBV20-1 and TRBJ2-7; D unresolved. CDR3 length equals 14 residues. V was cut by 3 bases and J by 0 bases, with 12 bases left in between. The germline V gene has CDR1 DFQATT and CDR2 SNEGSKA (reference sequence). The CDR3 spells CSASGQASSYEQYF. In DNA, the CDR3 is TGCAGTGCTAGTGGCCAGGCGAGCTCCTACGAGCAGTACTTC.